The source of this T cell receptor beta chain is a study of immune heterogeneity within non-small cell lung tumors. Study results and limitations: For local T-cell clonality, the correlation with local tumor mutational burden was moderate but significant (R roughly 0.35). Identical dominant CDR3 beta clonotypes were found repeatedly across the tumor sites of a single patient, and these appeared alongside high-frequency clones that were unique to particular tumor locations. Between one patient and another, high-frequency T-cell receptor beta clonotypes were largely distinct.

Per the germline V gene, CDR1 is MNHNS and CDR2 is SASEGT. CDR3 length equals 12 residues. Trimming left V 2 bases short and J 6 bases short, with 8 bases between. Using 32 V and 13 J primers, multiplex PCR amplified TCR beta CDR3. TCRdb re-analysed the multiplex PCR reads in MiXCR, keeping a single row per CDR3 protein. The sample records 7,200 or so distinct CDR3 sequences, around a fifth being singletons. This clonotype was picked up many times. Its antigen is still unknown. A much larger clone differs from this one at a single base, so this may be a read error. With 600 ng used per sample, the template was genomic DNA from bulk tumor. During surgery, each primary tumor gave multiple biopsies spaced as far apart as possible. Undergoing curative surgery were patients whose non-small cell lung cancer was untreated and newly diagnosed.

This chain links TRBV6-1 with TRBJ2-7; maybe TRBD2 (6 bases). This receptor was identified in a man between 60 and 75 years old with non-small cell lung cancer. Sequencing was done on a sample of lung tumor tissue. CDR3 loop: CASSELGGEQYF. In DNA form, the CDR3 reads TGTGCCAGCAGTGAACTGGGGGGCGAGCAGTACTTC.